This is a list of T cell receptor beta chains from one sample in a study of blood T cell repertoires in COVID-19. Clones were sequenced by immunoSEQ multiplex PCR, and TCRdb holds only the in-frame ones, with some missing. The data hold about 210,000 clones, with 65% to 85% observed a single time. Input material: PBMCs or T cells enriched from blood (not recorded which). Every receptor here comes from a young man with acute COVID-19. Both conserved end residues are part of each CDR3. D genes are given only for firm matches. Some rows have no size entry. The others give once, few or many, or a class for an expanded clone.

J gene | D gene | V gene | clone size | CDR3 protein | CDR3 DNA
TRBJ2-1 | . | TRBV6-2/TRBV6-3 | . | CASSYPRRQLYANEQFF | TGTGCCAGCAGTTACCCGAGGCGGCAGCTCTACGCAAATGAGCAGTTCTTC
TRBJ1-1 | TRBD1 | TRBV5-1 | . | CASSPGTANTEAFF | TGCGCCAGCAGCCCCGGGACAGCAAACACTGAAGCTTTCTTT
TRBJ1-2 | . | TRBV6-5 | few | CASSTVRSLPGYTF | TGTGCCAGCAGCACCGTAAGGAGCCTCCCGGGCTACACCTTC
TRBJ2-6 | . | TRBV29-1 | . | CSVDTGSGANVLTF | TGCAGCGTTGATACCGGCTCTGGGGCCAACGTCCTGACTTTC
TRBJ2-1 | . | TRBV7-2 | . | CASSLNSYNEQFF | TGTGCCAGCAGCTTGAACTCTTACAATGAGCAGTTCTTC
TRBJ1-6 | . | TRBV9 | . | CASSVGDLPLHF | TGTGCCAGCAGCGTGGGCGATCTACCCCTCCACTTT
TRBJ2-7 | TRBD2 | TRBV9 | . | CASSVSQREGEQYF | TGTGCCAGCAGCGTATCACAGCGGGAAGGCGAGCAGTACTTC
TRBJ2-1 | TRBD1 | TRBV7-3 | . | CASSGSGGFNEQFF | TGTGCCAGCAGTGGGTCAGGGGGTTTTAATGAGCAGTTCTTC
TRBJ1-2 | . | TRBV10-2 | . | CASSDPRTEFIYGYTF | TGCGCCAGCAGTGACCCTAGGACAGAGTTCATTTATGGCTACACCTTC
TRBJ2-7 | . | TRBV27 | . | CASSLSGGYEQYF | TGTGCCAGCAGTTTATCGGGGGGCTACGAGCAGTACTTC
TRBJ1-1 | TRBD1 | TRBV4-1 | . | CASSHTRQGSSEAFF | TGCGCCAGCAGCCACACCCGACAGGGGAGCTCTGAAGCTTTCTTT
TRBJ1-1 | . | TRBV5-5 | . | CASSLLSLNTEAFF | TGTGCCAGCAGCCTCCTGAGTCTGAACACTGAAGCTTTCTTT
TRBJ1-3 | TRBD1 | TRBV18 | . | CASSITGVRSSGNTIYF | TGTGCCAGCTCCATAACAGGGGTCCGTAGCTCTGGAAACACCATATATTTT
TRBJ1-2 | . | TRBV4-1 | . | CASSQASGLDNYGYTF | TGCGCCAGCAGCCAGGCCTCAGGGTTGGATAACTATGGCTACACCTTC
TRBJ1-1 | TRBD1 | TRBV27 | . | CASSQGQGASDTEAFF | TGTGCCAGCAGTCAAGGACAGGGGGCATCGGACACTGAAGCTTTCTTT
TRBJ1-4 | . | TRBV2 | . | CASSEAIRSRAGTNEKLFF | TGTGCCAGCAGTGAAGCGATTCGGAGCCGCGCGGGAACTAATGAAAAACTGTTTTTT
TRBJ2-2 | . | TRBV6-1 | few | CASSESRGGELFF | TGTGCCAGCAGTGAATCTAGGGGCGGGGAGCTGTTTTTT
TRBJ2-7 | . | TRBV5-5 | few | CASSFLLRGWSGGEQYF | TGTGCCAGCAGCTTCCTGCTACGCGGCTGGTCCGGGGGCGAGCAGTACTTC
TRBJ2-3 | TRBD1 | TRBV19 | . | CASSAGTGWSDTQYF | TGTGCCAGTAGTGCCGGGACAGGATGGTCGGATACGCAGTATTTT
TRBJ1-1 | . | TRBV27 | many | CASKGEMNTEAFF | TGTGCCAGCAAGGGGGAGATGAACACTGAAGCTTTCTTT
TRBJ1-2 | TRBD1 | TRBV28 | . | CASSLSGTGGYGYTF | TGTGCCAGCAGTCTCTCCGGGACAGGGGGCTATGGCTACACCTTC
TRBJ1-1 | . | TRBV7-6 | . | CASSLALTGPEAFF | TGTGCCAGCAGCTTAGCTTTGACAGGACCTGAAGCTTTCTTT
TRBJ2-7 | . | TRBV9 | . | CASSPYVGDYEQYF | TGTGCCAGCAGCCCGTATGTCGGTGATTACGAGCAGTACTTC